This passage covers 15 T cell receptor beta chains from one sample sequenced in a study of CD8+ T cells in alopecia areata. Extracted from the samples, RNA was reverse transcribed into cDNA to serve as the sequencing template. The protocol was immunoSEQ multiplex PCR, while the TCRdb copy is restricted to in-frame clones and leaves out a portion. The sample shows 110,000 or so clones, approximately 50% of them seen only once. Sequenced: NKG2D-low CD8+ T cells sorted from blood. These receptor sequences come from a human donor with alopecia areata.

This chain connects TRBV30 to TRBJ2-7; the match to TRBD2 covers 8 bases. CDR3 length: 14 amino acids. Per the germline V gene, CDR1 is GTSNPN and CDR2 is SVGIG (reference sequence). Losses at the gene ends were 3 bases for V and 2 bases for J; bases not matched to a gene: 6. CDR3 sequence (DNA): TGTGCCTGGAGGCCCCGGGGGGGGCCCTACGAGCAGTACTTC. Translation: CAWRPRGGPYEQYF.

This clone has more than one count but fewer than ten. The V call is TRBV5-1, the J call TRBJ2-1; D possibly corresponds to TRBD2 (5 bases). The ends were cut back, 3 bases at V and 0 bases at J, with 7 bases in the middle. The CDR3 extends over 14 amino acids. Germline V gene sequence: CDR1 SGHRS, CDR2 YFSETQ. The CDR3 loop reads CASSWRSSYNEQFF. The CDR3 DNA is TGCGCCAGCAGCTGGAGGAGCTCCTACAATGAGCAGTTCTTC. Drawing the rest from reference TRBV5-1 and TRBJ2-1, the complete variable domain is KAGVTQTPRYLIKTRGQQVTLSCSPISGHRSVSWYQQTPGQGLQFLFEYFSETQRNKGNFPGRFSGRQFSNSRSEMNVSTLELGDSALYLCASSWRSSYNEQFFGPGTRLTVL.

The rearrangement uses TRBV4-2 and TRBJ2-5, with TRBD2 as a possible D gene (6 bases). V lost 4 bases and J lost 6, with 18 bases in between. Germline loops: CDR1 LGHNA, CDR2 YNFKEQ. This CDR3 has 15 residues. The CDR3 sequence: CASSPGRDSAQTQYF. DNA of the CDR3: TGTGCCAGCAGCCCAGGCCGGGACTCCGCCCAGACCCAGTACTTC.

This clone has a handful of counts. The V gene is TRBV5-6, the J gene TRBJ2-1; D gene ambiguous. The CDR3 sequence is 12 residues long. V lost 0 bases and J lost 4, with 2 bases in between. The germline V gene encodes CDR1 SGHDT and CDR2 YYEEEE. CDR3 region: CASSLEYNEQFF. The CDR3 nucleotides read TGTGCCAGCAGCTTGGAGTACAATGAGCAGTTCTTC.

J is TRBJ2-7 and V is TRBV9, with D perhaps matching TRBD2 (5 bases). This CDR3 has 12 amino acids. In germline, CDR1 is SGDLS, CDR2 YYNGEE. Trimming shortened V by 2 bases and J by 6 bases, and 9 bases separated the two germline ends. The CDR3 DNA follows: TGTGCCAGCAGCGTCGGGGATTCCGAGCAGTACTTC. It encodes CASSVGDSEQYF.

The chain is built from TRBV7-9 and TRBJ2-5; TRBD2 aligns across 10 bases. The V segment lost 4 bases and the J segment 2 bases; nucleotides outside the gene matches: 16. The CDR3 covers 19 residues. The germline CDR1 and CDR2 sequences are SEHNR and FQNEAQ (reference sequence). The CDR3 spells CASSSVGSGRPVGQETQYF. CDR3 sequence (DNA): TGTGCCAGCAGCTCCGTTGGTAGCGGGAGGCCCGTAGGTCAAGAGACCCAGTACTTC.

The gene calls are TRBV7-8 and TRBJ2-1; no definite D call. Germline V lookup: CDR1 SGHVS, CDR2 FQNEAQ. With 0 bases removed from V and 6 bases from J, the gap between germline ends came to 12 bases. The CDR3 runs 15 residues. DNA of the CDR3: TGTGCCAGCAGCTTAGCCGGTGGCCAAGGCAATGAGCAGTTCTTC. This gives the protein CASSLAGGQGNEQFF.

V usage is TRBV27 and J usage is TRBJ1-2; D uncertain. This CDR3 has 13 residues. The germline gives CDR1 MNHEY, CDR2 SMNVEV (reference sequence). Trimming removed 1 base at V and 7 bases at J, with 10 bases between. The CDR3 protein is CASSLFAEGGYTF. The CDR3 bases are TGTGCCAGCAGTTTATTCGCGGAGGGTGGCTACACCTTC.

The CDR3 region has the DNA TGTGCCAGCAGCGACCTACTAGGCTACCAAGAGACCCAGTACTTC. Translation: CASSDLLGYQETQYF. The chain has TRBV5-4 and TRBJ2-5; possible D gene TRBD2, 5 bases. Trimming removed 4 bases from V and 0 bases from J, with 13 bases in between. Looked up from germline, CDR1 is SGHNT and CDR2 is YYREEE (reference sequence). There are 15 residues in the CDR3.

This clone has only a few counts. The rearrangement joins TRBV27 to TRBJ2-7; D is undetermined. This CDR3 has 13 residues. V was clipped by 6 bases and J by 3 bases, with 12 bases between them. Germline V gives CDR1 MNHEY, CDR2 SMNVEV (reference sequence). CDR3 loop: CASSPTSLYEQYF. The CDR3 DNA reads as TGTGCCAGCAGCCCCACCTCCCTCTACGAGCAGTACTTC.

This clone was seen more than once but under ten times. CDR3 loop: CASSPPPADRESTDTQYF. Here the CDR3 DNA reads TGTGCCAGCAGCCCCCCCCCGGCGGACAGGGAAAGCACAGATACGCAGTATTTT. The gene calls are TRBV11-1 and TRBJ2-3; 8 nucleotides match TRBD1. Germline loops: CDR1 SGHAT, CDR2 FQDESV (reference sequence). V gave up 5 bases and J gave up 0 bases; unmatched junction bases: 13. CDR3 length equals 18 residues.

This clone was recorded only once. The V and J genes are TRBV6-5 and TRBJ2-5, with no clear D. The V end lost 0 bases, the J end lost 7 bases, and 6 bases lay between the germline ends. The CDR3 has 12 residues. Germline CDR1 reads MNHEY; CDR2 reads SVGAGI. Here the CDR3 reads CASSYSTGTQYF. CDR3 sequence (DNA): TGTGCCAGCAGTTACTCGACGGGGACCCAGTACTTC.

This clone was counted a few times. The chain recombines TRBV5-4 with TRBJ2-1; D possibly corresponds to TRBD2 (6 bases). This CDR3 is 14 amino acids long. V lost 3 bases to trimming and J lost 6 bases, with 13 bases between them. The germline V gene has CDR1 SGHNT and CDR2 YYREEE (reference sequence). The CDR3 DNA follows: TGTGCCAGCAGCTGGGACTGGAATCCCAATGAGCAGTTCTTC. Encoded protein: CASSWDWNPNEQFF.

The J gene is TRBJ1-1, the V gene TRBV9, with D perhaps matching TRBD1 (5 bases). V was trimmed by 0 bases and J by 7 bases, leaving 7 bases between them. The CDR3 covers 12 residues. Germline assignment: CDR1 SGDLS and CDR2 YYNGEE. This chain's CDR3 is CASSVGDSEAFF. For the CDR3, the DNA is TGTGCCAGCAGCGTAGGCGACAGTGAAGCTTTCTTT.

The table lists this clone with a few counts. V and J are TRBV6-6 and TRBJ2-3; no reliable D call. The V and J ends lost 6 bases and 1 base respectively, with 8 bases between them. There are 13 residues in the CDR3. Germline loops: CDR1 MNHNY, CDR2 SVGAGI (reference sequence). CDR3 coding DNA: TGTGCCAGCAGACCACGGGGCACAGATACGCAGTATTTT. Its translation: CASRPRGTDTQYF.